The rows below give T cell receptor beta chains drawn from one sample of a study of blood T cell repertoires in COVID-19. Sequencing was performed with immunoSEQ multiplex PCR; in TCRdb, only in-frame clones are kept and a portion is missing. Here the sample spans about 270,000 clones, around 89% being singletons. The specimen sequenced was PBMCs or T cells enriched from blood (not recorded which). The receptors shown here come from a woman aged 50 to 60 who had recovered from COVID-19. The CDR3 runs from the conserved cysteine through the conserved F or W. The order of the fields is V gene, J gene, D gene, clone size, CDR3 protein, CDR3 DNA. D genes are given only for firm matches. Not every row has a clone size; where given, it reads once, few, many or a size class.

v_gene: TRBV18; j_gene: TRBJ2-2; d_gene: -; abundance: -; CDR3aa: CASSPDQAGTGELFF; CDR3nt: TGTGCCAGCTCACCCGACCAGGCCGGCACCGGGGAGCTGTTTTTT
v_gene: TRBV27; j_gene: TRBJ1-5; d_gene: -; abundance: few; CDR3aa: CASSLSRAGNQPQHF; CDR3nt: TGTGCCAGCAGTTTGTCCAGGGCTGGCAATCAGCCCCAGCATTTT
v_gene: TRBV6-2/TRBV6-3; j_gene: TRBJ2-7; d_gene: -; abundance: once; CDR3aa: CASSYTEGNEQYF; CDR3nt: TGTGCCAGCAGTTACACGGAGGGAAACGAGCAGTACTTC
v_gene: TRBV4-1; j_gene: TRBJ2-3; d_gene: TRBD2; abundance: once; CDR3aa: CASSQPPLRTSGGGDTQYF; CDR3nt: TGCGCCAGCAGCCAACCCCCATTAAGGACTAGCGGGGGGGGAGATACGCAGTATTTT
v_gene: TRBV5-1; j_gene: TRBJ2-1; d_gene: -; abundance: -; CDR3aa: CASSSTGLEQFF; CDR3nt: TGCGCCAGCAGCTCAACAGGGCTTGAGCAGTTCTTC
v_gene: TRBV14; j_gene: TRBJ2-6; d_gene: -; abundance: -; CDR3aa: CASSQDRVGRASGANVLTF; CDR3nt: TGTGCCAGCAGCCAAGATCGAGTCGGGAGAGCCTCTGGGGCCAACGTCCTGACTTTC
v_gene: TRBV7-2; j_gene: TRBJ2-7; d_gene: -; abundance: few; CDR3aa: CASSSSITRYEQYF; CDR3nt: TGTGCCAGCAGCTCCTCGATAACTAGGTACGAGCAGTACTTC
v_gene: TRBV1; j_gene: TRBJ1-6; d_gene: -; abundance: once; CDR3aa: CTSTEPPGHSPLHF; CDR3nt: TGCACCAGCACCGAACCCCCAGGGCATTCACCCCTCCACTTT
v_gene: TRBV4-3; j_gene: TRBJ2-7; d_gene: TRBD2; abundance: -; CDR3aa: CASSQLGTSGRIVQYF; CDR3nt: TGCGCCAGCAGCCAACTTGGGACTAGCGGGAGAATTGTGCAGTACTTC
v_gene: TRBV29-1; j_gene: TRBJ2-7; d_gene: TRBD1; abundance: -; CDR3aa: CSVEDPDRGDSYEQYF; CDR3nt: TGCAGCGTTGAAGATCCCGACAGGGGCGACTCCTACGAGCAGTACTTC
v_gene: TRBV7-8; j_gene: TRBJ1-5; d_gene: -; abundance: -; CDR3aa: CASSLGWGQLSNQPQHF; CDR3nt: TGTGCCAGCAGCTTAGGGTGGGGGCAGCTTAGCAATCAGCCCCAGCATTTT
v_gene: TRBV6-5; j_gene: TRBJ1-1; d_gene: -; abundance: -; CDR3aa: CASTEPGSTEAFF; CDR3nt: TGTGCCAGCACCGAACCAGGGTCAACTGAAGCTTTCTTT
v_gene: TRBV15; j_gene: TRBJ1-1; d_gene: -; abundance: -; CDR3aa: CATSKTSRDTEAFF; CDR3nt: TGTGCCACCAGCAAAACCTCCAGGGACACTGAAGCTTTCTTT
v_gene: TRBV15; j_gene: TRBJ1-4; d_gene: TRBD1; abundance: -; CDR3aa: CATSSLGTAEKLFF; CDR3nt: TGTGCCACCAGCAGCCTAGGGACAGCTGAAAAACTGTTTTTT
v_gene: TRBV3-1/TRBV3-2; j_gene: TRBJ2-1; d_gene: TRBD2; abundance: -; CDR3aa: CASSQRSGGLGTYNEQFF; CDR3nt: TGTGCCAGCAGCCAACGATCGGGGGGACTAGGTACCTACAATGAGCAGTTCTTC
v_gene: TRBV28; j_gene: TRBJ2-5; d_gene: -; abundance: -; CDR3aa: CASSLGPREETQYF; CDR3nt: TGTGCCAGCAGTTTAGGTCCCAGGGAAGAGACCCAGTACTTC
v_gene: TRBV6-4; j_gene: TRBJ2-7; d_gene: TRBD2; abundance: -; CDR3aa: CASRGLAGDYEQYF; CDR3nt: TGTGCCAGCAGGGGACTAGCGGGAGACTACGAGCAGTACTTC
v_gene: TRBV7-9; j_gene: TRBJ2-1; d_gene: -; abundance: -; CDR3aa: CASSAWGGLNNEQFF; CDR3nt: TGTGCCAGCAGCGCATGGGGGGGCCTAAACAATGAGCAGTTCTTC
v_gene: TRBV28; j_gene: TRBJ1-2; d_gene: TRBD1; abundance: -; CDR3aa: CASSPPDRGYYGYTF; CDR3nt: TGTGCCAGCAGTCCCCCCGACAGGGGGTACTATGGCTACACCTTC
v_gene: TRBV19; j_gene: TRBJ2-7; d_gene: TRBD2; abundance: -; CDR3aa: CASSLGLAVSYEQYF; CDR3nt: TGTGCCAGTAGTCTCGGACTAGCGGTTTCCTACGAGCAGTACTTC
v_gene: TRBV4-3; j_gene: TRBJ2-1; d_gene: TRBD2; abundance: -; CDR3aa: CASSQDTGTSADEQFF; CDR3nt: TGCGCCAGCAGCCAAGACACCGGGACTAGCGCGGATGAGCAGTTCTTC
v_gene: TRBV6-2/TRBV6-3; j_gene: TRBJ2-7; d_gene: -; abundance: -; CDR3aa: CASSLRENEQYF; CDR3nt: TGTGCCAGCAGCCTCCGGGAGAACGAGCAGTACTTC
v_gene: TRBV2; j_gene: TRBJ1-4; d_gene: TRBD1; abundance: -; CDR3aa: CASSRDRNNEKLFF; CDR3nt: TGTGCCAGCAGTCGGGACAGAAATAATGAAAAACTGTTTTTT
v_gene: TRBV12-3/TRBV12-4; j_gene: TRBJ2-2; d_gene: -; abundance: -; CDR3aa: CASSLQFTGELFF; CDR3nt: TGTGCCAGCAGTTTACAGTTTACCGGGGAGCTGTTTTTT
v_gene: TRBV18; j_gene: TRBJ2-7; d_gene: TRBD2; abundance: once; CDR3aa: CASSLTSARDEQYF; CDR3nt: TGTGCCAGCTCATTAACTAGCGCCCGGGACGAGCAGTACTTC
v_gene: TRBV5-1; j_gene: TRBJ2-7; d_gene: TRBD1; abundance: -; CDR3aa: CASSIAGGIVTYEQYF; CDR3nt: TGCGCCAGCAGCATCGCAGGGGGCATCGTGACCTACGAGCAGTACTTC
v_gene: TRBV7-2; j_gene: TRBJ1-2; d_gene: TRBD1; abundance: few; CDR3aa: CASSLALQGARVGSGYTF; CDR3nt: TGTGCCAGCAGCTTAGCTTTACAGGGGGCGCGGGTCGGTTCCGGCTACACCTTC
v_gene: TRBV11-1; j_gene: TRBJ1-2; d_gene: -; abundance: -; CDR3aa: CASSLTRMTGGYTF; CDR3nt: TGTGCCAGCAGCTTGACAAGGATGACCGGCGGCTACACCTTC
v_gene: TRBV5-8; j_gene: TRBJ2-7; d_gene: -; abundance: -; CDR3aa: CASSRWGVSYEQYF; CDR3nt: TGTGCCAGCAGCCGGTGGGGGGTCTCCTACGAGCAGTACTTC
v_gene: TRBV7-9; j_gene: TRBJ2-1; d_gene: -; abundance: -; CDR3aa: CASSLSVQHGGNEQFF; CDR3nt: TGTGCCAGCAGCTTATCCGTCCAGCACGGGGGCAATGAGCAGTTCTTC
v_gene: TRBV12-5; j_gene: TRBJ1-5; d_gene: TRBD1; abundance: -; CDR3aa: CASGGQGMGQPQHF; CDR3nt: TGTGCTAGTGGGGGACAGGGTATGGGTCAGCCCCAGCATTTT
v_gene: TRBV2; j_gene: TRBJ2-2; d_gene: -; abundance: -; CDR3aa: CASSELPTGELFF; CDR3nt: TGTGCCAGCAGTGAACTCCCCACCGGGGAGCTGTTTTTT
v_gene: TRBV6-1; j_gene: TRBJ2-7; d_gene: -; abundance: -; CDR3aa: CASSDTGFRYEQYF; CDR3nt: TGTGCCAGCAGTGACACAGGGTTCCGCTACGAGCAGTACTTC
v_gene: TRBV18; j_gene: TRBJ2-7; d_gene: TRBD2; abundance: -; CDR3aa: CASSPGTSGRYEQYF; CDR3nt: TGTGCCAGCTCACCAGGGACTAGCGGTCGTTACGAGCAGTACTTC
v_gene: TRBV19; j_gene: TRBJ1-4; d_gene: TRBD1; abundance: -; CDR3aa: CASSYGGGGLNEKLFF; CDR3nt: TGTGCCAGTAGTTACGGCGGAGGGGGCCTAAATGAAAAACTGTTTTTT
v_gene: TRBV29-1; j_gene: TRBJ2-7; d_gene: -; abundance: -; CDR3aa: CSVGNGQNSYEQYF; CDR3nt: TGCAGCGTTGGGAATGGACAGAACTCCTACGAGCAGTACTTC
v_gene: TRBV19; j_gene: TRBJ2-1; d_gene: -; abundance: once; CDR3aa: CASSNWQGDNEQFF; CDR3nt: TGTGCCAGTAGTAATTGGCAGGGCGACAATGAGCAGTTCTTC
v_gene: TRBV7-2; j_gene: TRBJ2-5; d_gene: TRBD1; abundance: -; CDR3aa: CASSLDRGLRETQYF; CDR3nt: TGTGCCAGCAGCTTAGACAGGGGGCTTAGAGAGACCCAGTACTTC
v_gene: TRBV9; j_gene: TRBJ1-2; d_gene: -; abundance: -; CDR3aa: CASSVDQAANYGYTF; CDR3nt: TGTGCCAGCAGCGTAGACCAAGCCGCTAACTATGGCTACACCTTC
v_gene: TRBV18; j_gene: TRBJ2-7; d_gene: -; abundance: -; CDR3aa: CASSPLGRSSYEQYF; CDR3nt: TGTGCCAGCTCACCACTAGGCAGGTCCTCCTACGAGCAGTACTTC
v_gene: TRBV24-1; j_gene: TRBJ2-1; d_gene: TRBD2; abundance: -; CDR3aa: CATSGTSGRLYNEQFF; CDR3nt: TGTGCCACCAGTGGGACTAGCGGGAGGCTCTACAATGAGCAGTTCTTC
v_gene: TRBV28; j_gene: TRBJ2-1; d_gene: TRBD2; abundance: -; CDR3aa: CASSRTSGSYNEQFF; CDR3nt: TGTGCCAGCAGTAGGACTAGCGGGTCCTACAATGAGCAGTTCTTC
v_gene: TRBV27; j_gene: TRBJ2-7; d_gene: -; abundance: -; CDR3aa: CASSFAPGAYEQYF; CDR3nt: TGTGCCAGCAGTTTCGCGCCGGGGGCCTACGAGCAGTACTTC
v_gene: TRBV6-6; j_gene: TRBJ2-1; d_gene: TRBD1; abundance: -; CDR3aa: CASRRDSGYNEQFF; CDR3nt: TGTGCCAGCAGAAGGGACAGTGGATACAATGAGCAGTTCTTC
v_gene: TRBV28; j_gene: TRBJ1-5; d_gene: -; abundance: -; CDR3aa: CASSLTGGNQPQHF; CDR3nt: TGTGCCAGCAGTTTGACAGGTGGCAATCAGCCCCAGCATTTT
v_gene: TRBV7-2; j_gene: TRBJ2-7; d_gene: -; abundance: few; CDR3aa: CASSLGGAKWYEQYF; CDR3nt: TGTGCCAGCAGCTTAGGGGGAGCAAAATGGTACGAGCAGTACTTC
v_gene: TRBV19; j_gene: TRBJ2-5; d_gene: TRBD1; abundance: -; CDR3aa: CASSIPGGDQETQYF; CDR3nt: TGTGCCAGTAGTATACCAGGGGGCGACCAAGAGACCCAGTACTTC
v_gene: TRBV30; j_gene: TRBJ2-1; d_gene: TRBD2; abundance: -; CDR3aa: CAWSASGTSGKYEQFF; CDR3nt: TGTGCCTGGAGTGCCTCCGGGACTAGCGGGAAATACGAGCAGTTCTTC